This paragraph reports one T cell receptor beta chain. The antigen is not known. The isolated RNA, all of it, was reverse transcribed, so expressed TCRB transcripts were what got sequenced. Profiled with immunoSEQ multiplex PCR; TCRdb holds only in-frame clones, not every one. The table shows 970,000 or so clones, with roughly 15% occurring only once. Isolation of CD4+ naive, central memory, regulatory and stem cell-like memory cells was achieved by sorting via CD45RO/CCR7/CD25/CD127/CD95/CD27. These data come from a study of beta chain features in type 1 diabetes. Study-level information: Examination spanned approximately 110 million sorted cells from all samples. General observations from the study: Shorter templates might be favored by PCR, equally in patients and controls.

V was shortened by 7 bases and J by 7 bases, with 11 bases between the two germline ends. This CDR3 region has 12 residues. CDR1 is LNHDA, CDR2 SQIVND, per germline (reference sequence). The sample taken for sequencing was naive CD4+ T cells from blood. This chain joins TRBV19 and TRBJ1-5; tentative D call: TRBD1 (5 bases). This receptor was obtained from a woman between 18 and 29 years old in good health. The CDR3 DNA sequence: TGTGCCAGTAAGGACTCAGGGCAGCCCCAGCATTTT. This encodes CASKDSGQPQHF.